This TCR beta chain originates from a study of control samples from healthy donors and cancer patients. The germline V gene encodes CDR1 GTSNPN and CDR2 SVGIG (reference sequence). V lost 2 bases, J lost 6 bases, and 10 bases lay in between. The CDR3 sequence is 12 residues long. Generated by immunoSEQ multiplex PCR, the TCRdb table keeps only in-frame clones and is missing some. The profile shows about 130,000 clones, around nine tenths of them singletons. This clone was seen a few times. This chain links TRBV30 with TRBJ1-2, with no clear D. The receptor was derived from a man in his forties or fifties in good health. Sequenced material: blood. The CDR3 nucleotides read TGTGCCTGGAGTCCCTCGTCCCATGGCTACACCTTC. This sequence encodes CAWSPSSHGYTF.